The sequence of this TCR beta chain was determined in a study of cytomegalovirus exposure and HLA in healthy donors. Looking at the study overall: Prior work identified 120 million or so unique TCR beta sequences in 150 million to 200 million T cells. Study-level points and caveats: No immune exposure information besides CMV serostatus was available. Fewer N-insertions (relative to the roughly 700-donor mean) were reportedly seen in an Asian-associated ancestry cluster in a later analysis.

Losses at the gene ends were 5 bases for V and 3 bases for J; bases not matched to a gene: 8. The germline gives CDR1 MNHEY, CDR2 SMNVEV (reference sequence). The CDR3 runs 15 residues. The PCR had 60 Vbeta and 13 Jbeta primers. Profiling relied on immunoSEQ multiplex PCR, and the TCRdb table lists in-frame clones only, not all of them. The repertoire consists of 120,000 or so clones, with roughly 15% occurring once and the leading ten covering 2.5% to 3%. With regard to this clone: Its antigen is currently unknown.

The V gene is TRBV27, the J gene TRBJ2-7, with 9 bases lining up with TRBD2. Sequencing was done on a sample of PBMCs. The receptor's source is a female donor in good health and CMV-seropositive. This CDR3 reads CASSLLAGDYYEQYF. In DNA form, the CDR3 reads TGTGCCAGCAGTCTGTTAGCGGGAGACTACTACGAGCAGTACTTC.